These 26 T cell receptor beta chains share one sample of origin, sequenced in a study of neoadjuvant anti-PD-1 for oral cavity cancer. Clones were sequenced by immunoSEQ multiplex PCR, and TCRdb holds only the in-frame ones, with some missing. This sample has 14,000 or so clones, with 70% found just once. Time point noted: after neoadjuvant nivolumab, at surgical resection. The starting material was PBMCs, obtained after nivolumab (anti-PD-1) treatment. These TCRs come from a person between 35 and 79 years old with oral cavity squamous cell carcinoma.

This clone occurred once. V gene TRBV2 combines with J gene TRBJ1-1, with D maybe TRBD1 (6 bases). Germline V gene lookup returns CDR1 SNHLY and CDR2 FYNNEI. The ends were cut back, 2 bases at V and 6 bases at J, with 13 bases in the middle. The CDR3 spans 14 residues. The CDR3: CASSESAGEAEAFF. CDR3 nucleotide sequence: TGTGCCAGCAGTGAATCAGCAGGGGAAGCTGAAGCTTTCTTT.

This clone turned up a few times. The genes are TRBV18 and TRBJ1-2; a possible D gene is TRBD1 (5 bases). The germline V and J ends were trimmed by 2 bases and 7 bases, with 17 bases remaining between them. The CDR3 contains 15 residues. The germline CDR1 and CDR2 sequences are KGHSH and LQKENI. CDR3 coding DNA: TGTGCCAGCTCACCAGGGGCAGAGGGCGCTTTTGGCTACACCTTC. Translating gives CASSPGAEGAFGYTF.

V gene TRBV11-3 combines with J gene TRBJ2-7, with no clear D. CDR3 length: 14 amino acids. V was clipped by 0 bases and J by 5 bases, with 11 bases between them. The germline V gene has CDR1 SGHNT and CDR2 YENEEA. The CDR3 sequence: CASSLDSAPHEQYF. The CDR3 DNA sequence: TGTGCCAGCAGCTTAGATTCGGCTCCGCACGAGCAGTACTTC. The whole variable domain, remainder taken from reference TRBV11-3 and TRBJ2-7, is EAGVVQSPRYKIIEKKQPVAFWCNPISGHNTLYWYLQNLGQGPELLIRYENEEAVDDSQLPKDRFSAERLKGVDSTLKIQPAELGDSAVYLCASSLDSAPHEQYFGPGTRLTVT.

This chain connects TRBV10-3 to TRBJ2-3, with 11 nucleotides matching TRBD2. Unmatched junction bases numbered 15, after V lost 10 bases and J lost 0 bases. The CDR3 has 18 residues. The V gene's germline CDR1 is ENHRY and CDR2 SYGVKD. CDR3 in DNA: TGTGCCACCGGCTTAACAGGGACTAGCGGCCTTAGCACAGATACGCAGTATTTT. This codes for CATGLTGTSGLSTDTQYF.

The chain links TRBV6-5 to TRBJ2-7; no clear D. The CDR3 is made up of 13 amino acids. The germline gives CDR1 MNHEY, CDR2 SVGAGI. The V and J ends lost 6 bases and 4 bases respectively, with 13 bases between them. Written as DNA, the CDR3 is TGTGCCAGCAGCCCAGACCTACAGTACGAGCAGTACTTC. Translation gives CASSPDLQYEQYF.

With regard to this clone: A read error may produce the germline difference seen at one junction end. The CDR3 coding sequence is TGTGCCAGCACTTTAAGGTGGGGAGTAGGCACAGATACGCAGTATTTT. Translating it yields CASTLRWGVGTDTQYF. The rearrangement joins TRBV27 to TRBJ2-3, with D tentatively TRBD2 (5 bases). The germline CDR1 and CDR2 sequences are MNHEY and SMNVEV (reference sequence). This CDR3 has 16 amino acids.

This clone was observed once. The CDR3 spells CASWDGPYEQYF. The CDR3 DNA sequence: TGTGCCAGCTGGGACGGCCCCTACGAGCAGTACTTC. This sequence joins TRBV27 and TRBJ2-7; the D gene could be TRBD1 or TRBD2 (5 bases each). The CDR3 has 12 amino acids. V shed 8 bases and J shed 2 bases, with 10 bases lying between them. Germline CDR1 MNHEY, CDR2 SMNVEV (reference sequence).

The rearrangement uses TRBV28 and TRBJ1-2; D gene uncertain. Trimming stripped 3 bases from V and 4 bases from J, with 9 bases between. CDR3 length: 13 residues. Germline CDR1 MDHEN, CDR2 SYDVKM. In nucleotides, the CDR3 is TGTGCCAGCAGTTTGGGTCCTTTCTATGGCTACACCTTC. It specifies CASSLGPFYGYTF.

The rearrangement uses TRBV9 and TRBJ2-1, with 8 bases that match TRBD2. Germline V gene data show CDR1 as SGDLS and CDR2 as YYNGEE. Germline trimming cut 3 bases from V and 4 bases from J; bases unmatched to any gene: 6. This CDR3 region has 15 residues. For the CDR3, the DNA is TGTGCCAGCAGCGCAGGACTAGCCTCTTACAATGAGCAGTTCTTC. Translating it yields CASSAGLASYNEQFF.

This chain uses TRBV30 with TRBJ1-1; the D is unclear. Trimming pared 4 bases from V and 0 bases from J, leaving 12 bases between. Germline assignment: CDR1 GTSNPN and CDR2 SVGIG (reference sequence). The CDR3 has 14 amino acids. DNA of the CDR3: TGTGCCTGGACCCTACGGCGACTGAACACTGAAGCTTTCTTT. This gives the protein CAWTLRRLNTEAFF. The entire variable domain, with the rest obtained from reference TRBV30 and TRBJ1-1, is as follows: SQTIHQWPATLVQPVGSPLSLECTVEGTSNPNLYWYRQAAGRGLQLLFYSVGIGQISSEVPQNLSASRPQDRQFILSSKKLLLSDSGFYLCAWTLRRLNTEAFFGQGTRLTVV.

This clone was found a few times. This chain connects TRBV6-1 to TRBJ1-5; 8 nucleotides agree with TRBD1. Germline CDR1 is MNHNS and CDR2 is SASEGT. CDR3 length: 15 residues. V shed 6 bases and J 1 base; nucleotides not matched to a gene: 5. CDR3 bases: TGTGCCAGCAGGGACCAGGGGGCAAGCAATCAGCCCCAGCATTTT. Residues: CASRDQGASNQPQHF.

The V call is TRBV15, the J call TRBJ1-4; maybe TRBD1 (6 bases). CDR1 and CDR2 from the germline V gene are LNHNV and YYDKDF (reference sequence). The CDR3 contains 14 residues. Trimming shortened V by 5 bases and J by 7 bases, and 14 bases separated the two germline ends. CDR3 sequence reads: CATSRPGVGEKLFF. CDR3 DNA: TGTGCCACCAGCCGACCAGGGGTGGGTGAAAAACTGTTTTTT.

The chain carries TRBV7-9 and TRBJ2-7, with TRBD2 identical over 9 bases. V trimming: 4 bases; J trimming: 5 bases; junction bases outside the gene matches: 12. This CDR3 spans 16 amino acids. From germline, CDR1 is SEHNR and CDR2 FQNEAQ (reference sequence). The CDR3 nucleotides are TGTGCCAGCAGCTCCCTTGAGGCGGGAGGGAGGGACGAGCAGTACTTC. Translated, it gives CASSSLEAGGRDEQYF.

This clone was seen only a few times. The chain carries TRBV10-2 and TRBJ1-1, with a tentative D call TRBD1 (6 bases). Germline CDR1 is WSHSY and CDR2 is SAAADI. Trimming pared 4 bases from V and 1 base from J, leaving 25 bases between. This CDR3 has 19 amino acids. CDR3 in amino acids: CASSGWLTDRFEGNTEAFF. The CDR3 DNA reads as TGCGCCAGCAGTGGGTGGTTGACCGACAGGTTTGAAGGGAACACTGAAGCTTTCTTT.

The rearrangement links TRBV29-1 to TRBJ2-1; D unclear. V dropped 6 bases and J dropped 7 bases, with 10 bases sitting between them. The germline CDR1 and CDR2 sequences are SQVTM and ANQGSEA. CDR3 length: 11 amino acids. CDR3 region: CSVRLSNEQFF. The CDR3, as DNA: TGCAGCGTCCGTTTGTCGAATGAGCAGTTCTTC.

The chain couples TRBV10-2 to TRBJ2-5, with D possibly matching TRBD1 (5 bases). V was trimmed by 8 bases and J by 5 bases, leaving 15 bases between them. CDR3 length: 13 amino acids. Germline V gives CDR1 WSHSY, CDR2 SAAADI. CDR3 bases: TGCGCCAGCCAGGGTGGGTTAGGGGAGACCCAGTACTTC. Translated: CASQGGLGETQYF.

The gene calls are TRBV6-1 and TRBJ2-3; the D is unclear. The V gene lost 3 bases and the J gene lost 0 bases, with 10 bases spanning the gap. Looked up from germline, CDR1 is MNHNS and CDR2 is SASEGT. The CDR3 contains 15 residues. The CDR3 region has the DNA TGTGCCAGCAGTGACCTTACCACTAGCACAGATACGCAGTATTTT. Its protein is CASSDLTTSTDTQYF.

The chain couples TRBV27 to TRBJ2-1; TRBD2 aligns across 9 bases. This CDR3 spans 16 amino acids. Germline V CDR1 and CDR2: MNHEY, SMNVEV (reference sequence). The V and J ends lost 3 bases and 8 bases, in that order; junction bases with no gene match: 11. CDR3 amino acids: CASSLGAGGPRDEQFF. The CDR3 DNA reads as TGTGCCAGCAGTTTGGGGGCGGGAGGGCCTCGGGATGAGCAGTTCTTC.

V usage is TRBV27 and J usage is TRBJ2-7, with a weak D call TRBD1 (6 bases). There are 13 residues in the CDR3. Trimming cost V 2 bases and J 4 bases, with 9 bases left between them. Germline V CDR1 and CDR2: MNHEY, SMNVEV (reference sequence). In DNA, the CDR3 is TGTGCCAGCAGTTTAGAGCAGGGGTACGAGCAGTACTTC. This encodes CASSLEQGYEQYF.

CDR3 bases: TGCAGCGTTGGGGGGGGCCCCAGCACCGGGGAGCTGTTTTTT. Encoded protein: CSVGGGPSTGELFF. The rearrangement joins TRBV29-1 to TRBJ2-2; a weak D match, TRBD2 (7 bases). The germline CDR1 and CDR2 sequences are SQVTM and ANQGSEA. The CDR3 sequence is 14 residues long. V was cut by 4 bases and J by 4 bases, with 13 bases left in between.

The V gene is TRBV10-3, the J gene TRBJ2-3; D call uncertain. V was clipped by 2 bases and J by 3 bases, with 6 bases between them. Germline CDR1 reads ENHRY; CDR2 reads SYGVKD. This CDR3 is 13 amino acids long. The CDR3 DNA sequence: TGTGCCATCAGTGAGGGGGTAACAGATACGCAGTATTTT. Translation gives CAISEGVTDTQYF.

This chain connects TRBV11-2 to TRBJ1-1; maybe TRBD1 (6 bases). The germline V gene has CDR1 SGHAT and CDR2 FQNNGV. CDR3 size: 14 residues. V was cut by 6 bases and J by 2 bases, with 13 bases left in between. CDR3 residues: CASRGEGTNTEAFF. The CDR3 DNA reads TGTGCCAGCAGGGGGGAGGGGACAAACACTGAAGCTTTCTTT.

The chain employs TRBV7-8 and TRBJ2-3, with 7 bases matching TRBD1. Looked up from germline, CDR1 is SGHVS and CDR2 is FQNEAQ. V lost 5 bases to trimming and J lost 3 bases; unmatched junction nucleotides: 11. CDR3 size: 16 residues. CDR3 residues: CASSQRQGPPTDTQYF. DNA for the CDR3: TGTGCCAGCAGCCAACGACAGGGCCCCCCTACAGATACGCAGTATTTT. Supplemented by reference TRBV7-8 and TRBJ2-3, the full variable domain reads GAGVSQSPRYKVAKRGQDVALRCDPISGHVSLFWYQQALGQGPEFLTYFQNEAQLDKSGLPSDRFFAERPEGSVSTLKIQRTQQEDSAVYLCASSQRQGPPTDTQYFGPGTRLTVL.

This chain links TRBV2 with TRBJ2-1; TRBD2 matches at 9 bases. V shed 3 bases, J shed 6 bases, and the junction held 6 bases outside the gene matches. CDR1 and CDR2 (germline): SNHLY, FYNNEI. This CDR3 contains 15 residues. This CDR3 is CASSDRLAGLNEQFF. The CDR3 DNA reads TGTGCCAGCAGTGATAGGCTAGCGGGGCTCAATGAGCAGTTCTTC. Together with reference TRBV2 and TRBJ2-1, the CDR3 gives the full variable domain: EPEVTQTPSHQVTQMGQEVILRCVPISNHLYFYWYRQILGQKVEFLVSFYNNEISEKSEIFDDQFSVERPDGSNFTLKIRSTKLEDSAMYFCASSDRLAGLNEQFFGPGTRLTVL.

V and J are TRBV6-1 and TRBJ1-1; maybe TRBD1 (6 bases). Germline V CDR1 and CDR2: MNHNS, SASEGT. Trimming pared 5 bases from V and 5 bases from J, leaving 9 bases between. CDR3 length equals 12 residues. CDR3 sequence: CASSRGGTEAFF. CDR3 sequence (DNA): TGTGCCAGCAGTAGAGGGGGGACTGAAGCTTTCTTT.

The sample holds one count of this clone. The chain carries TRBV2 and TRBJ2-5, with D unresolved. Germline CDR1 SNHLY, CDR2 FYNNEI. The CDR3 extends over 12 amino acids. V lost 7 bases and J 5 bases, leaving 11 bases between the germline ends. The CDR3 nucleotides read TGTGCCAGCAAGGCCCTCGATGAGACCCAGTACTTC. Encoded protein: CASKALDETQYF. The full variable domain, rest sourced from reference TRBV2 and TRBJ2-5, is EPEVTQTPSHQVTQMGQEVILRCVPISNHLYFYWYRQILGQKVEFLVSFYNNEISEKSEIFDDQFSVERPDGSNFTLKIRSTKLEDSAMYFCASKALDETQYFGPGTRLLVL.